This T cell receptor (beta chain) originates from a study of beta chain features in type 1 diabetes. Study-level points and caveats: Within each of all four CD4+ subsets, Type 1 diabetes patients had TCRB CDR3s that were moderately but significantly shorter. A PCR bias possibly favoring shorter templates would apply equally to patients and controls. Naive, central memory and regulatory TCRB repertoires appeared more similar among patients than healthy donors.

The entirety of the isolated RNA underwent reverse transcription, so expressed TCRB transcripts were sequenced. Measured with immunoSEQ multiplex PCR; TCRdb has only the in-frame clones, and not every one. Here the sample spans some 63,000 clones, around 63% being singletons. In all sorted populations, purity surpassed 98%. Regarding this clone: Its antigen is not known.

Sequencing was carried out using Tregs from blood. The sequence derives from a woman aged 18-29 years in good health.

The CDR3 DNA reads TGTGCCAGCAGTGTAGCCCAAGCGAACACCTTC. Its protein product is CASSVAQANTF. The chain links TRBV2 to TRBJ1-2, with D uncertain. This CDR3 is 11 amino acids long. V was clipped by 4 bases and J by 12 bases, with 12 bases between them. Germline lookup yields CDR1 SNHLY and CDR2 FYNNEI.